The clone carrying this TCR beta chain was seen a handful of times. What it recognizes is unknown. The junction shows a germline mismatch at one end, possibly a read error. The data are from a study of type 1 regulatory T cells. Whole-study results and caveats: Type 1 regulatory T cells had a more restricted TCR repertoire than non-type 1 regulatory T cells.

Germline V gives CDR1 SGHTA, CDR2 FQGNSA. The CDR3 totals 12 residues. TCRdb passed the reads through MiXCR, listing each CDR3 protein once. The table shows 63,000 or so distinct CDR3 sequences, with almost 50% occurring only once. The sequencing sample was made of cultured non-Tr1 T cells, either the whole culture or a sorted T cell fraction (not recorded which). The origin of this receptor is a human donor in good health. The chain links TRBV7-2 to TRBJ2-1, with TRBD2 matching over 8 bases. CDR3 residues: CASSLGQLAEVF. The CDR3 bases are TGTGCCAGCAGCTTAGGCCAACTAGCGGAGGTGTTC.